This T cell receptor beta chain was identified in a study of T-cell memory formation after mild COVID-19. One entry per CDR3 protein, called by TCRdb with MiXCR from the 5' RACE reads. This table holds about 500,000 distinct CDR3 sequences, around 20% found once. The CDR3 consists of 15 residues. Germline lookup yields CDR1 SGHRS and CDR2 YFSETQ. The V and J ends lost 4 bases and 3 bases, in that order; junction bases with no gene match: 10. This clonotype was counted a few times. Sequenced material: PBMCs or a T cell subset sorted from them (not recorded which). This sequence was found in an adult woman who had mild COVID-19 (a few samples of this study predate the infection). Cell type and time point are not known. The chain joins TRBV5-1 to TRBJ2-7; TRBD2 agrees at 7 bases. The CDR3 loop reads CASSAPSSGYYEQYF. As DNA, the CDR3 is TGCGCCAGCAGCGCACCGTCTAGCGGCTACTACGAGCAGTACTTC.